This T cell receptor (beta chain) was observed in a study of T-cell reconstitution after alpha-beta-depleted transplantation in children. As it was prepared, the TCRbeta library received unique molecular identifiers. TCRdb analysed the PCR reads with MiXCR anew, one entry per CDR3 protein. The table shows approximately 1,000,000 distinct CDR3 sequences, with about 29% occurring only once. Study results and limitations: The study traced high day-60 TCRbeta diversity in some patients to surviving recipient T cells and thymic progenitors. Reported findings indicate that, about two months after transplant, alpha-beta T cells came from several hundred expanded clones, which were derived from non-depleted graft cells. Diversity and T-cell counts at one year after transplant derived mostly from new T cells.

Per the germline V gene, CDR1 is LGHNA and CDR2 is YSLEER. This CDR3 is 17 amino acids long. Trimming removed 0 bases at V and 4 bases at J, with 16 bases between. This clonotype has just a few counts. Its antigen remains unidentified. This material consisted of PBMCs, mostly from graft donor cells, taken 360 days after TCRalphabeta/CD19-depleted stem cell transplant. The receptor comes from a boy younger than two who had a stem cell transplant for SCID, so the T cells may come from the graft donor. V and J are TRBV4-3 and TRBJ2-1; no clear D. This CDR3 reads CASSQEPGLSPYNEQFF. In DNA form, the CDR3 reads TGCGCCAGCAGCCAAGAGCCCGGGCTATCCCCTTACAATGAGCAGTTCTTC.